The next 17 T cell receptor beta chains were all read from a single sample in a study of blood T cell repertoires in COVID-19. The protocol was immunoSEQ multiplex PCR, while the TCRdb copy is restricted to in-frame clones and leaves out a portion. The profile shows a few hundred thousand clones, around 84% of them singletons. What was sequenced was peripheral blood. The receptors were gathered from a woman in her thirties or forties who had recovered from COVID-19.

Details on this clone: Other DNA sequences within the sample encode an identical CDR3. The chain employs TRBV12-3 or TRBV12-4 and TRBJ2-7, with D hard to call. The CDR3 contains 11 residues. The ends were cut back, 4 bases at V and 3 bases at J, with 4 bases in the middle. The CDR3 region has the DNA TGTGCCAGCAGTTCCCTCTACGAGCAGTACTTC. Translating it yields CASSSLYEQYF.

The rearrangement links TRBV12-3 or TRBV12-4 to TRBJ1-1, with D tentatively TRBD1 (6 bases). This CDR3 region has 11 residues. V was pared by 5 bases and J by 10 bases, with 11 bases between. The CDR3 spells CASSHRDAAFF. CDR3 nucleotides: TGTGCCAGCAGTCACAGGGATGCAGCTTTCTTT.

The chain links TRBV3-1 (or the pseudogene TRBV3-2) to TRBJ1-5; 9 bases line up with TRBD1. V shed 0 bases and J 2 bases; nucleotides not matched to a gene: 8. Germline V gene sequence: CDR1 LGHDT, CDR2 YNNKEL (reference sequence). This CDR3 contains 18 residues. The CDR3 nucleotides read TGTGCCAGCAGCCAAGAATCCTACAGGGGGCTCGGCAATCAGCCCCAGCATTTT. Translating it yields CASSQESYRGLGNQPQHF.

The chain links TRBV6-1 to TRBJ2-2; 14 nucleotides line up with TRBD2. The germline V gene has CDR1 MNHNS and CDR2 SASEGT. Trimming removed 1 base from V and 5 bases from J; junction bases left unmatched: 0. The CDR3 spans 16 residues. The CDR3 here is CASSEGTSGGTGELFF. CDR3 bases: TGTGCCAGCAGTGAAGGGACTAGCGGGGGGACCGGGGAGCTGTTTTTT.

V usage is TRBV18 and J usage is TRBJ1-1; weak D call: TRBD1 (5 bases). The germline gives CDR1 KGHSH, CDR2 LQKENI. V was pared by 4 bases and J by 1 base, with 16 bases between. The CDR3 length is 16 residues. CDR3 sequence reads: CASSQLGGLENTEAFF. CDR3 DNA sequence: TGTGCCAGCTCACAACTGGGGGGTTTAGAGAACACTGAAGCTTTCTTT.

The chain carries TRBV7-9 and TRBJ2-7; D is possibly TRBD2 (6 bases). CDR3 length: 16 amino acids. The germline gives CDR1 SEHNR, CDR2 FQNEAQ (reference sequence). V lost 5 bases, J lost 1 base, and 18 bases lay in between. CDR3 in DNA: TGTGCCAGCAGCACCACATCGGGTGGGGGGTCCTACGAGCAGTACTTC. Its translation: CASSTTSGGGSYEQYF.

The genes are TRBV18 and TRBJ1-5; perhaps TRBD1 as D (6 bases). The CDR3 covers 15 residues. Trimming pared 0 bases from V and 9 bases from J, leaving 15 bases between. In germline, CDR1 is KGHSH, CDR2 LQKENI. The CDR3 loop reads CASSPPGTQNRPQHF. CDR3 sequence (DNA): TGTGCCAGCTCACCACCCGGGACACAAAACCGGCCCCAGCATTTT.

V is TRBV29-1 and J is TRBJ1-1, with a possible D match to TRBD1 (5 bases). Per germline, CDR1 SQVTM and CDR2 ANQGSEA. The CDR3 contains 13 residues. The V end lost 3 bases, the J end lost 1 base, and 9 bases lay between the germline ends. CDR3 in amino acids: CSVEVGGNTEAFF. The CDR3 nucleotides read TGCAGCGTTGAGGTGGGGGGGAACACTGAAGCTTTCTTT.

The chain has TRBV19 and TRBJ1-2; D remains ambiguous. The germline gives CDR1 LNHDA, CDR2 SQIVND (reference sequence). CDR3 size: 15 residues. Trimming stripped 2 bases from V and 4 bases from J, with 14 bases between. The CDR3 DNA follows: TGTGCCAGTAGTATAAGTCCACGGAGCGGCTATGGCTACACCTTC. Protein: CASSISPRSGYGYTF.

This clone appeared once. This CDR3 is CASSGQGGPYEQYF. The CDR3 DNA follows: TGTGCCAGCTCGGGACAAGGCGGTCCCTACGAGCAGTACTTC. The genes are TRBV4-2 and TRBJ2-7; possibly TRBD1 for D (6 bases). Germline CDR1 LGHNA, CDR2 YNFKEQ. The CDR3 spans 14 residues. Trimming pared 8 bases from V and 2 bases from J, leaving 16 bases between.

The CDR3 here is CASGDSLTGEKLFF. CDR3 nucleotides: TGTGCCAGCGGGGACAGCCTGACGGGAGAAAAACTGTTTTTT. V is TRBV7-9 and J is TRBJ1-4, with 7 bases matching TRBD1. The CDR3 has 14 residues. From germline, CDR1 is SEHNR and CDR2 FQNEAQ (reference sequence). The trim removed 8 bases at V and 8 bases at J, leaving 11 bases unmatched.

CDR3 DNA sequence: TGTGCCAGTAGCAAAGACAGGGGTGCAGATACGCAGTATTTT. It specifies CASSKDRGADTQYF. The V gene is TRBV19, the J gene TRBJ2-3; 8 nucleotides line up with TRBD1. The junction had 6 bases not matched to a gene; V was cut back by 6 bases and J by 4 bases. The CDR3 covers 14 residues. Germline V lookup: CDR1 LNHDA, CDR2 SQIVND (reference sequence).

The chain has TRBV7-8 and TRBJ2-1; the match to TRBD2 covers 9 bases. With V trimmed by 3 bases and J by 7 bases, 10 bases remained unmatched. The CDR3 runs 16 residues. Germline assignment: CDR1 SGHVS and CDR2 FQNEAQ. The CDR3 here is CASSLVASGGLNEQFF. The DNA of the CDR3 is TGTGCCAGCAGCTTGGTTGCCAGCGGGGGGTTAAATGAGCAGTTCTTC.

This sequence joins TRBV3-1 (or the pseudogene TRBV3-2) and TRBJ2-1; D gene uncertain. The CDR3 runs to 13 residues. Trimming removed 3 bases from V and 6 bases from J, with 9 bases in between. Looked up from germline, CDR1 is LGHDT and CDR2 is YNNKEL (reference sequence). The DNA for the CDR3 is TGTGCCAGCAGCCACGAGAACCTCAATGAGCAGTTCTTC. The encoded protein is CASSHENLNEQFF.

The chain couples TRBV7-8 to TRBJ1-2; D remains ambiguous. V was cut by 4 bases and J by 7 bases, with 13 bases left in between. The CDR3 totals 13 residues. The V gene's germline CDR1 is SGHVS and CDR2 FQNEAQ. The CDR3, as DNA: TGTGCCAGCAGCTACGACTACGTCTCTGGCTACACCTTC. Translating gives CASSYDYVSGYTF.

The chain couples TRBV11-2 to TRBJ2-2, with D maybe TRBD1 (6 bases). The germline V gene encodes CDR1 SGHAT and CDR2 FQNNGV. The CDR3 has 15 residues. Trimming left V 5 bases short and J 6 bases short, with 16 bases between. CDR3 nucleotide sequence: TGTGCCAGCAGCGAAACAGGGCTGGTTGCCGGGGAGCTGTTTTTT. Translation: CASSETGLVAGELFF.

This chain uses TRBV6-4 with TRBJ1-6; no clear D. Trimming removed 4 bases at V and 4 bases at J, with 8 bases between. The V gene's germline CDR1 is MRHNA and CDR2 SNTAGT. The CDR3 covers 14 residues. CDR3 sequence: CASSVAGYNSPLHF. Written as DNA, the CDR3 is TGTGCCAGCAGTGTCGCGGGTTATAATTCACCCCTCCACTTT.